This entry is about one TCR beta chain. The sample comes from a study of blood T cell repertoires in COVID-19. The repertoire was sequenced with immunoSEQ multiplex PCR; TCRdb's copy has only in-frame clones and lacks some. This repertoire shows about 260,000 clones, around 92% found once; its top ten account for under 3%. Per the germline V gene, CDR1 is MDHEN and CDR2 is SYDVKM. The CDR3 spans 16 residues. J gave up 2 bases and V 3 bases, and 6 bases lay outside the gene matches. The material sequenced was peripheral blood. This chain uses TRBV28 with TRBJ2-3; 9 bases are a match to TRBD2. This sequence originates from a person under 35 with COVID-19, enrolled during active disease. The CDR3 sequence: CASSFPSGEITDTQYF. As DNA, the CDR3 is TGTGCCAGCAGTTTCCCTAGCGGGGAGATCACAGATACGCAGTATTTT.